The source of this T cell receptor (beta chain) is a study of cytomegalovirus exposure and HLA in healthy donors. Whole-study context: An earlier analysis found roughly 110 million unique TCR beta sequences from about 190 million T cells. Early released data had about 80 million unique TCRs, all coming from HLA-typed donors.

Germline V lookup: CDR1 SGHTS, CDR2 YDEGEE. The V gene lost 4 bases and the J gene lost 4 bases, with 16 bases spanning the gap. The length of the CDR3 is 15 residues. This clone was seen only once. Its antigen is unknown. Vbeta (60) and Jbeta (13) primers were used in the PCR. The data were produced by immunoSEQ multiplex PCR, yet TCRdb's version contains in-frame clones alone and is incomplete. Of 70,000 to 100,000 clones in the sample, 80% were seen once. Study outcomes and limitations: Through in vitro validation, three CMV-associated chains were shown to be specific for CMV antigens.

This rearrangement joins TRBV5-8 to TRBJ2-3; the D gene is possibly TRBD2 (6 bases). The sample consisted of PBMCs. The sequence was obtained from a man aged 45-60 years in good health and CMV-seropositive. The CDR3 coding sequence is TGTGCCAGCAGCCCCTCTTGGGAGGCCGCAGATACGCAGTATTTT. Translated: CASSPSWEAADTQYF.